These 5 T cell receptor beta chains were sequenced from one sample in a study of blood T cell repertoires in COVID-19. Sequenced by immunoSEQ multiplex PCR; TCRdb stores in-frame clones only, minus some. The table has about 150,000 clones, roughly 74% seen once. Material: peripheral blood. These receptors all come from a woman aged 80 or older with acute or convalescent COVID-19.

This sequence joins TRBV28 and TRBJ2-7, with D tentatively TRBD2 (6 bases). The CDR3 contains 13 residues. The ends were cut back, 1 base at V and 3 bases at J, with 7 bases in the middle. Germline values: CDR1 MDHEN, CDR2 SYDVKM. CDR3 loop: CASSLFGSYEQYF. CDR3 nucleotides: TGTGCCAGCAGTTTATTCGGGAGCTACGAGCAGTACTTC.

V gene TRBV3-1 (or the pseudogene TRBV3-2) combines with J gene TRBJ2-3, with 8 bases that match TRBD2. The germline CDR1 and CDR2 sequences are LGHDT and YNNKEL (reference sequence). The CDR3 runs to 15 residues. The V segment lost 4 bases and the J segment 2 bases; nucleotides outside the gene matches: 5. This CDR3 reads CASSLSGSHTDTQYF. The CDR3 DNA sequence: TGTGCCAGCAGCCTGAGCGGGAGCCACACAGATACGCAGTATTTT.

In regard to this clone: The sample holds other DNA sequences that translate to the same CDR3. The chain has TRBV18 and TRBJ1-1, with 9 nucleotides matching TRBD1. The CDR3 is made up of 14 amino acids. Germline V gives CDR1 KGHSH, CDR2 LQKENI. The junction had 1 base not matched to a gene; V was cut back by 3 bases and J by 2 bases. CDR3 sequence (DNA): TGTGCCAGCTCACCCACAGGGGGCAACACTGAAGCTTTCTTT. The encoded protein is CASSPTGGNTEAFF.

This chain links TRBV5-7 with TRBJ1-6; TRBD1 matches at 7 bases. TRBV5-7 is labeled an ORF, and its function is uncertain. This CDR3 has 15 residues. V lost 1 base to trimming and J lost 7 bases; unmatched junction nucleotides: 5. The CDR3 DNA follows: TGTGCCAGCAGCTTGTTTGGCAGGGGGAATTCACCCCTCCACTTT. Amino acids: CASSLFGRGNSPLHF.

This clone turned up a few times. V and J are TRBV6-6 and TRBJ1-2; TRBD1 might be the D (5 bases). V was cut by 4 bases and J by 7 bases, with 13 bases left in between. The CDR3 covers 13 residues. Germline assignment: CDR1 MNHNY and CDR2 SVGAGI (reference sequence). The CDR3 sequence: CASSSGSLGGYTF. DNA of the CDR3: TGTGCCAGCAGTTCAGGGTCGTTAGGTGGCTACACCTTC.